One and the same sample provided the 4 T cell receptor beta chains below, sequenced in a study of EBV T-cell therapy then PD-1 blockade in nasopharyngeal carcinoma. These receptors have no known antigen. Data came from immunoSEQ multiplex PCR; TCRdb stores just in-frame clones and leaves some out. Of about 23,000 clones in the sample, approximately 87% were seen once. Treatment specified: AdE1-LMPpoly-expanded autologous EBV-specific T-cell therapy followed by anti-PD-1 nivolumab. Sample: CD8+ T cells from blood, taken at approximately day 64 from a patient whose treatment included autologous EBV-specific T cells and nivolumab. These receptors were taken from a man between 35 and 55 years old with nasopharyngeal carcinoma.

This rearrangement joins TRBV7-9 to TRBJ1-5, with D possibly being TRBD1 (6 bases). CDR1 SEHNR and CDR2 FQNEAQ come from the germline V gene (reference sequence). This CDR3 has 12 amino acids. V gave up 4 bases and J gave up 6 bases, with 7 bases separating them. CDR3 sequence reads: CASSSQGQPQHF. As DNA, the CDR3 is TGTGCCAGCAGCTCACAGGGTCAGCCCCAGCATTTT.

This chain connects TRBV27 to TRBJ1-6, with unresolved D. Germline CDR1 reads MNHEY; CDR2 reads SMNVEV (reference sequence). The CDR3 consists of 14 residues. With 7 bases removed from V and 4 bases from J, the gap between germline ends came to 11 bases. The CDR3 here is CASNRNSYNSPLHF. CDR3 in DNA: TGTGCCAGCAATCGGAACTCATATAATTCACCCCTCCACTTT.

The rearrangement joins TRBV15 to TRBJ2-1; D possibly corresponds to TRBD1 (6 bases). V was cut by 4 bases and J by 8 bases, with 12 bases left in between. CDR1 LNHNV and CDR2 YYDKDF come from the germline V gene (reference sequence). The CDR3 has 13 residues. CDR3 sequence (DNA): TGTGCCACCAGCAAAAGGGGGAAACATGAGCAGTTCTTC. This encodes CATSKRGKHEQFF.

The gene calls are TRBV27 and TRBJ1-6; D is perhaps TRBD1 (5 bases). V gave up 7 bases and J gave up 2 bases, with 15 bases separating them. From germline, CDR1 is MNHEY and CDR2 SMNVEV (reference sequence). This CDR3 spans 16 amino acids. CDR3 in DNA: TGTGCCAGCAAAACAAGGGGCGGAACCTATAATTCACCCCTCCACTTT. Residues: CASKTRGGTYNSPLHF.